The present entry profiles one TCR beta chain with its context. This record belongs to a study of OX40 agonist ivuxolimab in advanced cancers. Sequenced by immunoSEQ multiplex PCR; TCRdb stores in-frame clones only, minus some. The sample lists nearly 110,000 clones; approximately 90% were seen once. Germline-derived CDR1 and CDR2 are KGHSH and LQKENI. The CDR3 covers 14 residues. V dropped 0 bases and J dropped 0 bases, with 6 bases sitting between them. The V and J genes are TRBV18 and TRBJ2-7; unclear D gene. Sequences were derived from CD4+ or CD8+ T cells sorted from blood, sampled in a trial of the OX40 agonist ivuxolimab. This clonotype was sampled from an adult with an advanced solid tumor such as melanoma, head and neck, liver or kidney cancer. In nucleotides, the CDR3 is TGTGCCAGCTCACCACCGGTTAGCTCCTACGAGCAGTACTTC. Protein sequence: CASSPPVSSYEQYF.